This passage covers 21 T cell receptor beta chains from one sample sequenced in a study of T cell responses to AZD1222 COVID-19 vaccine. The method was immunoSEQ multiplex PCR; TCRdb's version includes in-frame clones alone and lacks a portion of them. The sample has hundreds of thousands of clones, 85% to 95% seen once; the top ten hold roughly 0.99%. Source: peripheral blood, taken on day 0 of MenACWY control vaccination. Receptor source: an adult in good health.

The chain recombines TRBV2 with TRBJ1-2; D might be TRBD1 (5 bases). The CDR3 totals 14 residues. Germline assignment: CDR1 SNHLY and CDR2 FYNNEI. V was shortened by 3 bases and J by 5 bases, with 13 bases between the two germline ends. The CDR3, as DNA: TGTGCCAGCAGTGATGGGGCAGGGCGGTATGGCTACACCTTC. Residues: CASSDGAGRYGYTF.

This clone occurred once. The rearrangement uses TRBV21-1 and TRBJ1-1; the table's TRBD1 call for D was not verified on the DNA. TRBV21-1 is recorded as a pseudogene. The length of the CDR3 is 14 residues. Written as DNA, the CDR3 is TGTGCCAGCAGCCCTCAGGACATGCGGACTGAAGCTTTCTTT. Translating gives CASSPQDMRTEAFF.

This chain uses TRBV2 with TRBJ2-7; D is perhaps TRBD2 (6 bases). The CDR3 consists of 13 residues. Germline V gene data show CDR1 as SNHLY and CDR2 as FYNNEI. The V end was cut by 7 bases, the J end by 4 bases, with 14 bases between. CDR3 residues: CASIWTTSYEQYF. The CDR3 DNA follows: TGTGCCAGCATCTGGACTACTTCATACGAGCAGTACTTC.

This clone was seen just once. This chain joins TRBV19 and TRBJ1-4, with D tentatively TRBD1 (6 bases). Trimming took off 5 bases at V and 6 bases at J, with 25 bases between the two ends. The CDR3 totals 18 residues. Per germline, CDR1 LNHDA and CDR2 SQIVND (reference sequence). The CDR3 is CASSLDRKRFLGHEKLFF. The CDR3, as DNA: TGTGCCAGTAGTCTTGACAGGAAGAGATTCCTGGGGCATGAAAAACTGTTTTTT.

The CDR3 spells CASSEAGTTLNTEAFF. CDR3 DNA: TGTGCCAGCAGTGAAGCTGGGACAACATTGAACACTGAAGCTTTCTTT. V is TRBV2 and J is TRBJ1-1; D possibly corresponds to TRBD1 (6 bases). CDR3 length: 16 residues. Per the germline V gene, CDR1 is SNHLY and CDR2 is FYNNEI. V lost 0 bases and J 0 bases, leaving 11 bases between the germline ends. Variable domain in full (rest from reference TRBV2 and TRBJ1-1): EPEVTQTPSHQVTQMGQEVILRCVPISNHLYFYWYRQILGQKVEFLVSFYNNEISEKSEIFDDQFSVERPDGSNFTLKIRSTKLEDSAMYFCASSEAGTTLNTEAFFGQGTRLTVV.

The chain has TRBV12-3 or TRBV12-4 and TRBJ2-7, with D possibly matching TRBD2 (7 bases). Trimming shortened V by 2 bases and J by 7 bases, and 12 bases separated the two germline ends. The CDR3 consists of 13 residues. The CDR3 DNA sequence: TGTGCCAGCAGTTTAAGGGAGGGGGGAGAGCAGTACTTC. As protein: CASSLREGGEQYF.

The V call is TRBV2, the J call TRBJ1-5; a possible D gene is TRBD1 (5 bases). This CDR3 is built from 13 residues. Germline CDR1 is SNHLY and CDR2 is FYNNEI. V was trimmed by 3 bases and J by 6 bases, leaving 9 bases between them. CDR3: CASSDMGGQPQHF. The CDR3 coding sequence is TGTGCCAGCAGTGACATGGGGGGTCAGCCCCAGCATTTT. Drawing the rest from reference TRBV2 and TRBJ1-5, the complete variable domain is EPEVTQTPSHQVTQMGQEVILRCVPISNHLYFYWYRQILGQKVEFLVSFYNNEISEKSEIFDDQFSVERPDGSNFTLKIRSTKLEDSAMYFCASSDMGGQPQHFGDGTRLSIL.

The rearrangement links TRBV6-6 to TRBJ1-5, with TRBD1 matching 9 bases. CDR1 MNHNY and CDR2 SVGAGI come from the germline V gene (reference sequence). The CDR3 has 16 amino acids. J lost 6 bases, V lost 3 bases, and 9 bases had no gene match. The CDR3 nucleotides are TGTGCCAGCAGTTATGCCGGACAGGGGCGGGGTCAGCCCCAGCATTTT. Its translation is CASSYAGQGRGQPQHF.

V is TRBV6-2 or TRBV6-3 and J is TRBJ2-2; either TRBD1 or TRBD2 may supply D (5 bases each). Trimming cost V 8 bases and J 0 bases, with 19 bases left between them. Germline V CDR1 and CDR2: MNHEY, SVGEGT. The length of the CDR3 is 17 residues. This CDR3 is CASCRDGNAANTGELFF. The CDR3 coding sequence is TGTGCCAGCTGCCGGGACGGGAATGCCGCGAACACCGGGGAGCTGTTTTTT.

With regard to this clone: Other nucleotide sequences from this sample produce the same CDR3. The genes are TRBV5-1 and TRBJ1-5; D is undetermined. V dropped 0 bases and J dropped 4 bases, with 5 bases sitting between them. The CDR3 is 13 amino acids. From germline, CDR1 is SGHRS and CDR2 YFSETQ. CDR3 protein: CASSLDSNQPQHF. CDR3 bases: TGCGCCAGCAGCTTGGACAGTAATCAGCCCCAGCATTTT. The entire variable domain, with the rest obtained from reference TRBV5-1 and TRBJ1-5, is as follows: KAGVTQTPRYLIKTRGQQVTLSCSPISGHRSVSWYQQTPGQGLQFLFEYFSETQRNKGNFPGRFSGRQFSNSRSEMNVSTLELGDSALYLCASSLDSNQPQHFGDGTRLSIL.

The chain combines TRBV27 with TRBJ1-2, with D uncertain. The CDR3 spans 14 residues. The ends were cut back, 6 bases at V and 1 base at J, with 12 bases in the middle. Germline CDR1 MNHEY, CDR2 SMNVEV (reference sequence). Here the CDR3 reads CASRRTHGNYGYTF. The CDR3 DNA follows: TGTGCCAGCAGACGGACCCATGGTAACTATGGCTACACCTTC.

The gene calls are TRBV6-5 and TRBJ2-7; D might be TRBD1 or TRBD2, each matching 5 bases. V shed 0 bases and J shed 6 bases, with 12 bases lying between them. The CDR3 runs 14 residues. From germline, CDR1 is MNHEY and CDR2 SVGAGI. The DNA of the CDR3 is TGTGCCAGCAGTTACTCAGGAAGAGGGGCCGAGCAGTACTTC. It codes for CASSYSGRGAEQYF.

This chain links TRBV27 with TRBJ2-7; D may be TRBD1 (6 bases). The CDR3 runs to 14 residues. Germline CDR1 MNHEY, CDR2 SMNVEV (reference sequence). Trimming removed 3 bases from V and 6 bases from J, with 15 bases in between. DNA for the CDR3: TGTGCCAGCAGTTTCGCCGGATCAGGGGTCGAGCAGTACTTC. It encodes CASSFAGSGVEQYF.

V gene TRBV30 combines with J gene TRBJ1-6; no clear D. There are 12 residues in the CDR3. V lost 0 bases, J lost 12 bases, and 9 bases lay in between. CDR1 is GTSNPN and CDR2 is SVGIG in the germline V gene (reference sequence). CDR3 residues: CAWSVRRLPLHF. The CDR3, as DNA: TGTGCCTGGAGTGTAAGGAGGTTACCCCTCCACTTT.

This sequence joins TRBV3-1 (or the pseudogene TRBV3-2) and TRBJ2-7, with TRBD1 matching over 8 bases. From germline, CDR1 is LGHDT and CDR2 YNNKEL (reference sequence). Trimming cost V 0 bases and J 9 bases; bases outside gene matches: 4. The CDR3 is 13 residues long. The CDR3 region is CASSQDQGAGQYF. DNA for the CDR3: TGTGCCAGCAGCCAAGATCAGGGGGCGGGGCAGTACTTC.

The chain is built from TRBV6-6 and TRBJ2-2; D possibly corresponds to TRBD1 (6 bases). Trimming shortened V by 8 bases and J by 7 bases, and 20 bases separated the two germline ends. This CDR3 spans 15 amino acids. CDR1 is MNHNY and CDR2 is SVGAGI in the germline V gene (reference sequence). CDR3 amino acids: CASGPQGRMGGELFF. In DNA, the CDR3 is TGTGCCAGCGGGCCTCAGGGGCGGATGGGCGGGGAGCTGTTTTTT.

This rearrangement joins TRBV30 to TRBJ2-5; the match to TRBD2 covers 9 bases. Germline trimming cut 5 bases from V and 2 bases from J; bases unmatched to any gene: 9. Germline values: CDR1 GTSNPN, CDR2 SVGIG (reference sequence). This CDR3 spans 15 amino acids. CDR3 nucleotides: TGTGCCTGGGCACAGGGACTAGCCTGGCAAGAGACCCAGTACTTC. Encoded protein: CAWAQGLAWQETQYF.

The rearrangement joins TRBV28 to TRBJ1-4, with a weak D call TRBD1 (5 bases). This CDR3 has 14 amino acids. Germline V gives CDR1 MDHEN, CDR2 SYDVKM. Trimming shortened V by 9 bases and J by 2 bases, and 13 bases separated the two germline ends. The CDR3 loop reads CASGRGTTNEKLFF. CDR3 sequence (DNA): TGTGCCAGTGGGAGGGGCACCACTAATGAAAAACTGTTTTTT.

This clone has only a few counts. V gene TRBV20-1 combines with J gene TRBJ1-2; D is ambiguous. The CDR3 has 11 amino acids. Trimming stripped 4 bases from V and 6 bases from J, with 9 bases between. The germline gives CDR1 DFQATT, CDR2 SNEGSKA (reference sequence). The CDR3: CSAKSPNGYTF. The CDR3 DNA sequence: TGCAGTGCTAAATCTCCTAATGGCTACACCTTC.

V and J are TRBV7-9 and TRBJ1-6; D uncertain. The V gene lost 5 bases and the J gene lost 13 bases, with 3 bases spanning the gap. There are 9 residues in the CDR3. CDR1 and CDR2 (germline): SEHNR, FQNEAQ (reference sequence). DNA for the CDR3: TGTGCCAGCAGCCCTCCCCTCCACTTT. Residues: CASSPPLHF.

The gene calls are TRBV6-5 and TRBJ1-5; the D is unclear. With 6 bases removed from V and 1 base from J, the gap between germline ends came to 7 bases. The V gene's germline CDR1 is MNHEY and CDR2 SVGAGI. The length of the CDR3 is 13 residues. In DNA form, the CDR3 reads TGTGCCAGCAGAGGACGCAGCAATCAGCCCCAGCATTTT. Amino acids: CASRGRSNQPQHF.